The entry below describes one T cell receptor (beta chain). The CDR3 loop spans 13 amino acids. Germline loops: CDR1 LNHDA, CDR2 SQIVND (reference sequence). V gave up 6 bases and J gave up 1 base, with 7 bases separating them. The data derive from a study of STAT5B mutations in CD4+ large granular lymphocyte leukemia. TCRdb's table, derived via immunoSEQ multiplex PCR, lists solely in-frame clones and lacks some. The sample holds tens of thousands of clones, about four fifths seen once. The source material was CD4+ T cells from blood buffy coats. The rearrangement uses TRBV19 and TRBJ2-4, with D possibly being TRBD2 (5 bases). The sequence was obtained from a human donor in good health. CDR3: CASRPGAKNIQYF. In DNA, the CDR3 is TGTGCCAGTAGACCGGGGGCCAAAAACATTCAGTACTTC.